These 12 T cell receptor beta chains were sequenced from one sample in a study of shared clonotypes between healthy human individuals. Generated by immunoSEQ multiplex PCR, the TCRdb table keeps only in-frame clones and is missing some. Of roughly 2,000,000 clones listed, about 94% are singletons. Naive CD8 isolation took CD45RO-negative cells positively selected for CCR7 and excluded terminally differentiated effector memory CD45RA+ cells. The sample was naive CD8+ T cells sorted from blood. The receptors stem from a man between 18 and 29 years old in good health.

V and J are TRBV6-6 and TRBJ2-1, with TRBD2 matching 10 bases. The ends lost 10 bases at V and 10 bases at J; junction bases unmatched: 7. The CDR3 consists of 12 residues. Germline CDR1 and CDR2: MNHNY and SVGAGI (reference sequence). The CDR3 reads CATGLAVWEQFF. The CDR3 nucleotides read TGTGCCACCGGACTAGCGGTATGGGAGCAGTTCTTC.

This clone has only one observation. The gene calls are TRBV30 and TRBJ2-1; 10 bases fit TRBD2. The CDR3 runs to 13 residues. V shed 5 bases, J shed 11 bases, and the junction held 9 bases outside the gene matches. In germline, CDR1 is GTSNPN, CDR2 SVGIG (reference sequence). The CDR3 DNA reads TGTGCCTGGGCTAGCGGGGGACCTAATCAGCAGTTCTTC. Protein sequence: CAWASGGPNQQFF.

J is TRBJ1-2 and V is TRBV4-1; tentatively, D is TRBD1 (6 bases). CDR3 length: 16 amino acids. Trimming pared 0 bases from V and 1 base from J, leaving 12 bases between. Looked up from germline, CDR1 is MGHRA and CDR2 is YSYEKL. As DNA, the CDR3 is TGCGCCAGCAGCCAAGAACCCGGAGGGGGTAACTATGGCTACACCTTC. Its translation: CASSQEPGGGNYGYTF.

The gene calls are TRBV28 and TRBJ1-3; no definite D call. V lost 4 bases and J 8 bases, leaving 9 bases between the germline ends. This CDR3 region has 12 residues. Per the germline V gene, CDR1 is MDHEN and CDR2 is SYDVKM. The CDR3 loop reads CASSSTAYTIYF. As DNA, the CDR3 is TGTGCCAGCAGTTCAACGGCGTACACCATATATTTT.

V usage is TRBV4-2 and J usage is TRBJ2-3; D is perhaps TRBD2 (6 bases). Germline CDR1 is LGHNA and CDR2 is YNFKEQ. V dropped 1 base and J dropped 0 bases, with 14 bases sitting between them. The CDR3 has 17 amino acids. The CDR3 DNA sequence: TGTGCCAGCAGCCAAGTTGTGGCGGGGTACAGCACAGATACGCAGTATTTT. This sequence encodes CASSQVVAGYSTDTQYF.

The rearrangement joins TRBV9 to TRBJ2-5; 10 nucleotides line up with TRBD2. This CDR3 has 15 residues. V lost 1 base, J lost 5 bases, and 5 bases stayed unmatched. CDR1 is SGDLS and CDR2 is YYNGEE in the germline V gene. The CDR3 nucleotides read TGTGCCAGCAGCGTAAGCGGGAGGGCCGGTGAGACCCAGTACTTC. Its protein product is CASSVSGRAGETQYF.

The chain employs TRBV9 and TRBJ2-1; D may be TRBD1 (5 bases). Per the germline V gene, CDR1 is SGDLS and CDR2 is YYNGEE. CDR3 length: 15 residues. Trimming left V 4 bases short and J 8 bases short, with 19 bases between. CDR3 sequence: CASSPRPRAVDEQFF. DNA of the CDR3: TGTGCCAGCAGCCCCCGGCCCAGGGCAGTAGATGAGCAGTTCTTC.

DNA of the CDR3: TGTGCCAGCAGCCGAGGGGAAAAACTGTTTTTT. It codes for CASSRGEKLFF. This chain uses TRBV6-6 with TRBJ1-4; D uncertain. The CDR3 has 11 residues. V gave up 6 bases and J gave up 8 bases, with 7 bases separating them. CDR1 is MNHNY, CDR2 SVGAGI, per germline (reference sequence).

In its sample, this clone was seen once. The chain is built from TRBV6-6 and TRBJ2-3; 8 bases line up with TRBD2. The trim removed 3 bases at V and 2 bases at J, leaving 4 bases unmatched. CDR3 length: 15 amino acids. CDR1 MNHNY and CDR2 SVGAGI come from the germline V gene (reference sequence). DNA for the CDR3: TGTGCCAGCAGTTATGCGGGAGGACCCACAGATACGCAGTATTTT. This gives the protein CASSYAGGPTDTQYF.

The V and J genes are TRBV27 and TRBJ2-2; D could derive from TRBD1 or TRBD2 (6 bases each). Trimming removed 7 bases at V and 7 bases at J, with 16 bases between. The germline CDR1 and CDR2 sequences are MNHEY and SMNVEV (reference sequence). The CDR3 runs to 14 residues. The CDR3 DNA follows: TGTGCCAGCAAGGAGGGGGTTTCGGGCGGGGAGCTGTTTTTT. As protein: CASKEGVSGGELFF.

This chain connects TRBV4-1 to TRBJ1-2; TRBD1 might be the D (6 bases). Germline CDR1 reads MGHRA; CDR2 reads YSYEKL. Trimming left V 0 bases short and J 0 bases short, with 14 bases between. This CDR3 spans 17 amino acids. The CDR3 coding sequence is TGCGCCAGCAGCCAAGATCTAACAGGGTGGGCTAACTATGGCTACACCTTC. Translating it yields CASSQDLTGWANYGYTF.

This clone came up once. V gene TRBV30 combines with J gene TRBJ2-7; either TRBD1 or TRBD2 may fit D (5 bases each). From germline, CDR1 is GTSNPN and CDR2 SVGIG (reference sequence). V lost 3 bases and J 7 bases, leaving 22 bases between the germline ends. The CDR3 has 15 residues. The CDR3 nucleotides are TGTGCCTGGAGCGGGGCGGCGGATCTGTTACTGGAGCAGTACTTC. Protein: CAWSGAADLLLEQYF.